This paragraph covers one T cell receptor (beta chain) sequence. Its antigen is as yet unknown. This record belongs to a study of OX40 agonist ivuxolimab in advanced cancers. Across the study: The dose-escalation group included hepatocellular carcinoma, melanoma, renal cell carcinoma and head and neck cancer. Three individuals attained partial responses, comprising one hepatocellular carcinoma case and two cutaneous melanoma cases. Study-wide findings and caveats: Mean expanded clone counts were higher in CD8+ than CD4+ T cells.

Anyone with autoimmune disease history or systemic immunosuppression was excluded. Trimming removed 0 bases from V and 5 bases from J, with 15 bases in between. This CDR3 contains 15 residues. Germline CDR1 reads SGHRS; CDR2 reads YFSETQ. Produced via immunoSEQ multiplex PCR; TCRdb's table is partial and in-frame only. The profile covers tens of thousands of clones, with 88% appearing a single time and under 0.6% taken by the ten largest. This receptor was identified in an adult with an advanced solid tumor such as melanoma, head and neck, liver or kidney cancer. The chain is built from TRBV5-1 and TRBJ2-7; D is possibly TRBD1 (5 bases). The material was CD4+ or CD8+ T cells sorted from blood, obtained in a trial of the OX40 agonist ivuxolimab. CDR3: CASSLVGARSHEQYF. CDR3 in DNA: TGCGCCAGCAGCTTGGTAGGGGCGCGATCCCACGAGCAGTACTTC.